This entry lists 26 T cell receptor beta chains sequenced from one sample in a study of CD8+CD57+ T cells in acquired aplastic anemia. Profiling that covered TCR beta VDJ and CDR3 relied on genomic DNA as its template. TCRdb processed the reads anew with MiXCR; each CDR3 protein has one entry. Among some 290,000 distinct CDR3 sequences, 55% to 60% were seen once, and the ten largest hold 6.5% to 10%. Sequencing was performed on sorted CD4+, CD8+, or CD8+CD57+ T cells (not recorded which) from PBMCs. The receptors stem from a human donor with severe aplastic anemia or a healthy control (not recorded which).

The V gene is TRBV9, the J gene TRBJ2-6; no reliable D call. Germline V lookup: CDR1 SGDLS, CDR2 YYNGEE. The CDR3 sequence is 16 residues long. Trimming took off 0 bases at V and 4 bases at J, with 11 bases between the two ends. Here the CDR3 reads CASSVVQNTGANVLTF. DNA for the CDR3: TGTGCCAGCAGCGTAGTGCAGAACACCGGGGCCAACGTCCTGACTTTC.

The chain has TRBV27 and TRBJ1-2; D is ambiguous. The CDR3 is 15 amino acids. V dropped 3 bases and J dropped 8 bases, with 19 bases sitting between them. Germline values: CDR1 MNHEY, CDR2 SMNVEV (reference sequence). In nucleotides, the CDR3 is TGTGCCAGCAGTTTCCTATCGGGAGTGCCCGAAGGCTACACCTTC. Amino acids: CASSFLSGVPEGYTF.

J is TRBJ2-7 and V is TRBV12-3 or TRBV12-4; D possibly corresponds to TRBD2 (6 bases). The CDR3 is 14 amino acids. Trimming left V 1 base short and J 9 bases short, with 16 bases between. CDR3 region: CASSLGARELVQYF. CDR3 DNA: TGTGCCAGCAGTTTAGGCGCCCGGGAGTTGGTGCAGTACTTC.

The rearrangement joins TRBV7-2 to TRBJ2-7; TRBD1 agrees at 8 bases. CDR3 length: 12 amino acids. The junction had 4 bases not matched to a gene; V was cut back by 8 bases and J by 4 bases. Germline CDR1 and CDR2: SGHTA and FQGNSA. The CDR3 loop reads CASGTGVYEQYF. The CDR3 nucleotides read TGTGCCAGCGGGACAGGAGTATACGAGCAGTACTTC.

This rearrangement joins TRBV5-1 to TRBJ1-6; 7 nucleotides line up with TRBD1. This CDR3 region has 16 residues. J lost 5 bases, V lost 1 base, and 6 bases had no gene match. Germline CDR1 is SGHRS and CDR2 is YFSETQ. CDR3 nucleotides: TGCGCCAGCAGCTTGACCTCGGGACAGAATAATTCACCCCTCCACTTT. As protein: CASSLTSGQNNSPLHF.

In its sample, this clonotype was seen a few times. Its ends do not fully match the called genes, so a read error is possible. The chain combines TRBV19 with TRBJ2-7; D possibly uses TRBD1 or TRBD2 (5 bases each). Germline V gene data show CDR1 as LNHDA and CDR2 as SQIVND (reference sequence). The CDR3 has 14 residues. This chain's CDR3 is CASRPGQASYGQYF. CDR3 nucleotide sequence: TGTGCCAGTAGGCCGGGGCAGGCCTCCTACGGGCAGTACTTC.

The chain joins TRBV25-1 to TRBJ2-2; the D is unclear. This CDR3 contains 12 residues. The V end was cut by 7 bases, the J end by 7 bases, with 10 bases between. CDR1 is MGHDK, CDR2 SYGVNS, per germline. CDR3 amino acids: CASTTLYGELFF. CDR3 bases: TGTGCCAGCACCACACTTTACGGGGAGCTGTTTTTT.

This clonotype was counted ten times or more. The CDR3, as DNA: TGTGCCAGCAGCTTGGGGGGGCCCTCTCGGCCCCAGCATTTT. Residues: CASSLGGPSRPQHF. The chain couples TRBV5-8 to TRBJ1-5, with D possibly being TRBD1 (6 bases). V lost 0 bases and J 9 bases, leaving 13 bases between the germline ends. This CDR3 is built from 14 residues. Looked up from germline, CDR1 is SGHTS and CDR2 is YDEGEE.

This clonotype has only a few counts. V and J are TRBV15 and TRBJ2-5; unclear D gene. Germline CDR1 LNHNV, CDR2 YYDKDF (reference sequence). The CDR3 is made up of 13 amino acids. Deletions cut 2 bases from V and 5 bases from J, with 9 bases between. This chain's CDR3 is CATSRNIGETQYF. The DNA for the CDR3 is TGTGCCACCAGCAGAAACATCGGGGAGACCCAGTACTTC.

Here the CDR3 DNA reads TGTGCCAGCAGCTTGTCGGGGGCGCAGCCCCAGCATTTT. Its translation: CASSLSGAQPQHF. This chain joins TRBV7-2 and TRBJ1-5; D might be TRBD1 (6 bases). CDR3 size: 13 residues. V lost 3 bases and J 7 bases, leaving 10 bases between the germline ends. Looked up from germline, CDR1 is SGHTA and CDR2 is FQGNSA.

The chain couples TRBV19 to TRBJ2-2; D might be TRBD2 (5 bases). This CDR3 is 16 amino acids long. The V gene's germline CDR1 is LNHDA and CDR2 SQIVND (reference sequence). The germline V and J ends were trimmed by 9 bases and 1 base, with 18 bases remaining between them. CDR3 coding DNA: TGTGCCAGCAGCTTAGGACGGGGAATGAACACCGGGGAGCTGTTTTTT. Its protein is CASSLGRGMNTGELFF.

This chain connects TRBV24-1 to TRBJ2-3; 10 bases are a match to TRBD2. The CDR3 has 15 residues. With V trimmed by 9 bases and J by 1 base, 6 bases remained unmatched. Germline CDR1 KGHDR, CDR2 SFDVKD. The CDR3 bases are TGTGCCACCGGCAGCACTAGCGGGGGCACAGATACGCAGTATTTT. Translation: CATGSTSGGTDTQYF.

This clonotype occurred once. A read error is likely, as this CDR3 ends without the conserved phenylalanine or tryptophan. The J gene is TRBJ2-1, the V gene TRBV10-3; 9 bases align to TRBD1. In germline, CDR1 is ENHRY, CDR2 SYGVKD. The CDR3 runs to 13 residues. J was trimmed by 4 bases and V by 6 bases; bases with no gene match: 1. The chain's CDR3 is CAIRGQGYNEQFL. CDR3 in DNA: TGTGCCATCAGGGGACAGGGTTACAATGAGCAGTTCCTC.

The rearrangement links TRBV9 to TRBJ2-3, with D perhaps matching TRBD2 (6 bases). The CDR3 loop spans 15 amino acids. Trimming removed 0 bases at V and 6 bases at J, with 14 bases between. Germline lookup yields CDR1 SGDLS and CDR2 YYNGEE. The chain's CDR3 is CASSVVGGGRDTQYF. The CDR3 nucleotides are TGTGCCAGCAGCGTAGTGGGGGGAGGAAGGGATACGCAGTATTTT.

Concerning this clonotype: The junction departs from the called germline gene at one end, perhaps through a read error. V and J are TRBV20-1 and TRBJ1-2, with D tentatively TRBD1 (6 bases). The CDR3 extends over 12 amino acids. The germline gives CDR1 DFQATT, CDR2 SNEGSKA (reference sequence). Written as DNA, the CDR3 is TGCAGTGGTAGGGGGTCTGGGTTTACGGTAGCCTTC. It specifies CSGRGSGFTVAF.

The V gene is TRBV2, the J gene TRBJ1-2; 9 positions agree with TRBD1. Losses at the gene ends were 6 bases for V and 3 bases for J; bases not matched to a gene: 5. There are 14 residues in the CDR3. CDR1 and CDR2 from the germline V gene are SNHLY and FYNNEI. The CDR3: CASRRQGVDYGYTF. The CDR3, as DNA: TGTGCCAGCAGGAGACAGGGGGTGGACTATGGCTACACCTTC. The whole variable domain, remainder taken from reference TRBV2 and TRBJ1-2, is EPEVTQTPSHQVTQMGQEVILRCVPISNHLYFYWYRQILGQKVEFLVSFYNNEISEKSEIFDDQFSVERPDGSNFTLKIRSTKLEDSAMYFCASRRQGVDYGYTFGSGTRLTVV.

In its sample, this clonotype was seen many times. The chain couples TRBV6-6 to TRBJ2-7; TRBD2 is a possible D gene (5 bases). Germline V gene data show CDR1 as MNHNY and CDR2 as SVGAGI (reference sequence). CDR3 size: 14 residues. V lost 7 bases and J lost 3, with 16 bases in between. DNA for the CDR3: TGTGCCAGCACCAAGGAGGCCAGGCTCTACGAGCAGTACTTC. It translates to CASTKEARLYEQYF.

This clonotype was recorded many times. This chain links TRBV29-1 with TRBJ2-6, with TRBD2 identical over 8 bases. Unmatched junction bases numbered 6, after V lost 5 bases and J lost 0 bases. Germline V lookup: CDR1 SQVTM, CDR2 ANQGSEA. This CDR3 spans 16 amino acids. The CDR3, as DNA: TGCAGCGTTTTAGCGGGGCTATTCTCTGGGGCCAACGTCCTGACTTTC. Translated, it gives CSVLAGLFSGANVLTF.

This chain links TRBV15 with TRBJ1-3; TRBD1 matches at 10 bases. The ends lost 8 bases at V and 4 bases at J; junction bases unmatched: 5. The V gene's germline CDR1 is LNHNV and CDR2 YYDKDF (reference sequence). This CDR3 contains 14 residues. CDR3 in DNA: TGTGCCACCGCGGACAGGGGGGTCGGAAACACCATATATTTT. Encoded protein: CATADRGVGNTIYF.

This rearrangement joins TRBV5-1 to TRBJ2-3, with 13 bases fitting TRBD2. The trim removed 1 base at V and 2 bases at J, leaving 4 bases unmatched. The germline V gene encodes CDR1 SGHRS and CDR2 YFSETQ. The CDR3 consists of 17 residues. The CDR3 region is CASSLHGLAGDTDTQYF. CDR3 nucleotide sequence: TGCGCCAGCAGCTTGCACGGACTAGCGGGAGACACAGATACGCAGTATTTT.

The chain combines TRBV7-9 with TRBJ2-7, with D tentatively TRBD2 (6 bases). Germline V CDR1 and CDR2: SEHNR, FQNEAQ (reference sequence). V was cut by 9 bases and J by 0 bases, with 12 bases left in between. CDR3 length equals 13 residues. CDR3 amino acids: CASSRRGSYEQYF. The DNA of the CDR3 is TGTGCCAGTAGTAGGAGGGGCTCCTACGAGCAGTACTTC. Full variable domain (outside the CDR3, taken from reference TRBV7-9 and TRBJ2-7): DTGVSQNPRHKITKRGQNVTFRCDPISEHNRLYWYRQTLGQGPEFLTYFQNEAQLEKSRLLSDRFSAERPKGSFSTLEIQRTEQGDSAMYLCASSRRGSYEQYFGPGTRLTVT.

To note about this clonotype: At one end the junction does not follow the germline gene, possibly because of a read error. This sequence joins TRBV18 and TRBJ1-3; D not resolved. Per the germline V gene, CDR1 is KGHSH and CDR2 is LQKENI. The CDR3 runs 12 residues. The CDR3 bases are TGTGCCAGCTCACCGTCTGGAGACACCATATATTTT. Its protein is CASSPSGDTIYF.

This chain joins TRBV10-3 and TRBJ2-1, with TRBD2 matching over 7 bases. V was clipped by 10 bases and J by 2 bases; unmatched bases: 11. The CDR3 covers 15 residues. CDR1 and CDR2 (germline): ENHRY, SYGVKD. In nucleotides, the CDR3 is TGTGCCAGCTCGCGGGGGACCGGGGCCTACAATGAGCAGTTCTTC. It encodes CASSRGTGAYNEQFF.

This chain links TRBV6-1 with TRBJ2-5; TRBD2 agrees at 10 bases. Germline values: CDR1 MNHNS, CDR2 SASEGT. This CDR3 has 13 residues. V dropped 7 bases and J dropped 2; count of bases not matched to a gene: 1. This CDR3 is CASNSGGQETQYF. In DNA form, the CDR3 reads TGTGCCAGCAATAGCGGGGGGCAAGAGACCCAGTACTTC.

This clonotype was recorded once. J is TRBJ2-7 and V is TRBV7-9, with 9 bases identical to TRBD1. This CDR3 is 15 amino acids long. The V gene's germline CDR1 is SEHNR and CDR2 FQNEAQ (reference sequence). Trimming cost V 4 bases and J 7 bases; bases outside gene matches: 11. The CDR3 is CASSSVGQGIGEQYF. The CDR3 DNA is TGTGCCAGCAGCTCAGTGGGACAGGGCATAGGAGAGCAGTACTTC.

This clonotype showed up just a few times. This chain joins TRBV24-1 and TRBJ2-3; the match to TRBD2 covers 11 bases. This CDR3 spans 19 amino acids. Germline trimming cut 0 bases from V and 1 base from J; bases unmatched to any gene: 8. Germline CDR1 reads KGHDR; CDR2 reads SFDVKD. CDR3 sequence reads: CATSDLPLLAGVGTDTQYF. The CDR3 nucleotides read TGTGCCACCAGTGATTTGCCCCTACTAGCGGGAGTAGGCACAGATACGCAGTATTTT.